This T cell receptor beta chain was recorded in a study of T cell repertoires in ileal Crohn's disease. Study at large: Median disease duration was nearly eight years; 35% smoked at surgery.

Findings of the study overall: Compared with CD4 T cells, sorted CD8 cells carried more expanded clones. Compared with non-smokers, active smokers at surgery showed more clonal expansions. All patients with clonality above 26.8% had endoscopic recurrence.

Profiled with immunoSEQ multiplex PCR; TCRdb holds only in-frame clones, not every one. The repertoire has about 5,000 clones, about four fifths of them found once; the top ten carry approximately 12%. Regarding this clone: Its antigen is still unknown.

Sequenced input: ileal tissue. This TCR came from an adult with Crohn's disease.

The CDR3 region is CSVDGGGDEQFF. DNA of the CDR3: TGCAGCGTTGACGGGGGTGGGGATGAGCAGTTCTTC. J is TRBJ2-1 and V is TRBV29-1; D is possibly TRBD2 (6 bases). The CDR3 consists of 12 residues. With 3 bases removed from V and 8 bases from J, the gap between germline ends came to 11 bases. Germline V gives CDR1 SQVTM, CDR2 ANQGSEA.